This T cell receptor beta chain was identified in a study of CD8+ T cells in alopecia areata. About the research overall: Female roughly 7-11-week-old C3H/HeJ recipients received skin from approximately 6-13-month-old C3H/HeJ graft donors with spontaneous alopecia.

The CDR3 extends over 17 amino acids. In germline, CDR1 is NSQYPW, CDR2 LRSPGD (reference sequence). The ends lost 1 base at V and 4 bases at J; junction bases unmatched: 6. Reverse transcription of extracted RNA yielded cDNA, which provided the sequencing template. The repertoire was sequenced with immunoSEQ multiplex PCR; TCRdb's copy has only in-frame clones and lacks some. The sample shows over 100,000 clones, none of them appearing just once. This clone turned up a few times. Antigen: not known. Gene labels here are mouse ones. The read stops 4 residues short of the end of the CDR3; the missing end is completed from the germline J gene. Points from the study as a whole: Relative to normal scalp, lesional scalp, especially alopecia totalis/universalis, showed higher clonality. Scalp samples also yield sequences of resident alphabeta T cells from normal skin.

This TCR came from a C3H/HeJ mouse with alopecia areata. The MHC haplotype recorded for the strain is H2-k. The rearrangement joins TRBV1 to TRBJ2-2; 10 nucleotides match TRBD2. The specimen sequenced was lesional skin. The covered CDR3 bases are TGCACCTGCAGTGCAGCTGGGGGGGCGCCGGCCACCGGG. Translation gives CTCSAAGGAPATG. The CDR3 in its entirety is CTCSAAGGAPATGQLYF.